One and the same sample provided the 25 T cell receptor beta chains below, sequenced in a study of cytomegalovirus exposure and HLA in healthy donors. The data were produced by immunoSEQ multiplex PCR, yet TCRdb's version contains in-frame clones alone and is incomplete. Here the sample spans about 120,000 clones, around 89% being singletons. Material for sequencing was PBMCs. Every receptor here comes from a woman aged 18 to 35 in good health and CMV-seropositive.

This chain uses TRBV6-5 with TRBJ1-1, with a possible D match to TRBD1 (5 bases). Trimming pared 2 bases from V and 4 bases from J, leaving 11 bases between. Germline lookup yields CDR1 MNHEY and CDR2 SVGAGI. CDR3 length equals 14 residues. As DNA, the CDR3 is TGTGCCAGCAGTTACCATGGGCAGGGCACTGAAGCTTTCTTT. Translated, it gives CASSYHGQGTEAFF.

J is TRBJ2-5 and V is TRBV18, with TRBD1 as a possible D gene (5 bases). The CDR3 extends over 13 amino acids. Germline CDR1 KGHSH, CDR2 LQKENI. Trimming took 2 bases from V and 4 from J, leaving 8 bases between them. The CDR3 sequence: CASSPGAVETQYF. CDR3 DNA: TGTGCCAGCTCACCAGGGGCTGTAGAGACCCAGTACTTC.

The chain links TRBV5-4 to TRBJ2-3; possible D gene TRBD2, 6 bases. Germline CDR1 and CDR2: SGHNT and YYREEE (reference sequence). The germline V and J ends were trimmed by 0 bases and 5 bases, with 10 bases remaining between them. The CDR3 has 14 amino acids. In nucleotides, the CDR3 is TGTGCCAGCAGCTTGGGGAGGGCGGGAGATACGCAGTATTTT. The encoded protein is CASSLGRAGDTQYF.

This chain joins TRBV19 and TRBJ1-2; TRBD1 matches 8 bases. V shed 3 bases, J shed 1 base, and the junction held 7 bases outside the gene matches. Germline V gene lookup returns CDR1 LNHDA and CDR2 SQIVND (reference sequence). The length of the CDR3 is 16 residues. This CDR3 is CASSIHRTGLNYGYTF. The CDR3 DNA follows: TGTGCCAGTAGTATCCACCGGACAGGGCTTAACTATGGCTACACCTTC.

The rearrangement joins TRBV2 to TRBJ2-3; 12 bases are a match to TRBD2. V lost 2 bases to trimming and J lost 3 bases; unmatched junction nucleotides: 9. The V gene's germline CDR1 is SNHLY and CDR2 FYNNEI. This CDR3 contains 18 residues. The CDR3 bases are TGTGCCAGCAGTGAAAGCCCTCGACTAGCGGGGGTTACAGATACGCAGTATTTT. Its translation: CASSESPRLAGVTDTQYF.

This clone showed up just once. The chain carries TRBV27 and TRBJ2-7; 7 positions agree with TRBD1. Germline lookup yields CDR1 MNHEY and CDR2 SMNVEV (reference sequence). V dropped 4 bases and J dropped 9; count of bases not matched to a gene: 24. This CDR3 region has 18 residues. The CDR3, as DNA: TGTGCCAGCAGTTCAATAGGGGAAGACAGGGAAAGAGTACGATCGCAGTACTTC. Encoded protein: CASSSIGEDRERVRSQYF.

As for this clone: The identical CDR3 is also encoded by other nucleotide sequences in the sample. V is TRBV9 and J is TRBJ1-1; tentative D call: TRBD1 (5 bases). V was shortened by 0 bases and J by 5 bases, with 11 bases between the two germline ends. Per the germline V gene, CDR1 is SGDLS and CDR2 is YYNGEE. This CDR3 is 14 amino acids long. The CDR3 DNA follows: TGTGCCAGCAGCGTAGGGACGGGGGGGACTGAAGCTTTCTTT. This gives the protein CASSVGTGGTEAFF.

This sequence joins TRBV9 and TRBJ2-7; TRBD2 matches 7 bases. The CDR3 length is 13 residues. Trimming at V came to 2 bases and at J to 7 bases, leaving 6 bases not matched to a gene. Germline V gene data show CDR1 as SGDLS and CDR2 as YYNGEE. The CDR3: CASSVGGLGEQYF. The DNA for the CDR3 is TGTGCCAGCAGCGTCGGGGGGTTGGGGGAGCAGTACTTC.

The chain joins TRBV7-3 to TRBJ2-2; TRBD2 aligns across 12 bases. The length of the CDR3 is 16 residues. V lost 5 bases, J lost 4 bases, and 5 bases stayed unmatched. Germline CDR1 is SGHTA and CDR2 is FQGTGA. For the CDR3, the DNA is TGTGCCAGCAGCCTAGCGGGAGGGGTCCCCACCGGGGAGCTGTTTTTT. Translation: CASSLAGGVPTGELFF. Together with reference TRBV7-3 and TRBJ2-2, the CDR3 gives the full variable domain: GAGVSQTPSNKVTEKGKYVELRCDPISGHTALYWYRQSLGQGPEFLIYFQGTGAADDSGLPNDRFFAVRPEGSVSTLKIQRTERGDSAVYLCASSLAGGVPTGELFFGEGSRLTVL.

The V and J genes are TRBV4-1 and TRBJ2-7; 7 bases agree with TRBD1. Trimming cost V 5 bases and J 3 bases; bases outside gene matches: 1. The germline gives CDR1 MGHRA, CDR2 YSYEKL. This CDR3 is 12 amino acids long. The CDR3 DNA reads as TGCGCCAGCAGCGGGGACAGCTACGAGCAGTACTTC. It translates to CASSGDSYEQYF.

This sequence joins TRBV4-2 and TRBJ1-5; D uncertain. Trimming took 4 bases from V and 0 from J, leaving 7 bases between them. The CDR3 contains 14 residues. Germline CDR1 LGHNA, CDR2 YNFKEQ. In nucleotides, the CDR3 is TGTGCCAGCAGCCGAGGGAATAGCAATCAGCCCCAGCATTTT. Translating gives CASSRGNSNQPQHF.

The chain recombines TRBV11-2 with TRBJ2-7; TRBD2 matches 8 bases. Losses at the gene ends were 2 bases for V and 5 bases for J; bases not matched to a gene: 2. The CDR3 runs to 13 residues. Germline V gives CDR1 SGHAT, CDR2 FQNNGV. The CDR3: CASSLSGSNEQYF. As DNA, the CDR3 is TGTGCCAGCAGCTTAAGCGGGAGCAACGAGCAGTACTTC.

This clone was detected a few times. The chain couples TRBV29-1 to TRBJ1-6, with 8 nucleotides matching TRBD1. The CDR3 totals 13 residues. J was trimmed by 6 bases and V by 6 bases; bases with no gene match: 4. The germline V gene has CDR1 SQVTM and CDR2 ANQGSEA. The CDR3 reads CSVQGAVNSPLHF. The CDR3 DNA reads TGCAGCGTGCAGGGGGCGGTTAATTCACCCCTCCACTTT.

The genes are TRBV6-5 and TRBJ2-6; D might be TRBD2 (6 bases). V lost 7 bases and J 2 bases, leaving 12 bases between the germline ends. Germline V lookup: CDR1 MNHEY, CDR2 SVGAGI. The CDR3 covers 15 residues. CDR3 sequence (DNA): TGTGCCAGCAAAACGGGAGCTACTGGGGCCAACGTCCTGACTTTC. It translates to CASKTGATGANVLTF.

V and J are TRBV11-2 and TRBJ1-1; 9 positions match TRBD1. CDR3 length: 15 residues. The germline V gene encodes CDR1 SGHAT and CDR2 FQNNGV. With V trimmed by 6 bases and J by 1 base, 6 bases remained unmatched. The CDR3 coding sequence is TGTGCCAGCAGGGGGACAGGGCCAAGGAACACTGAAGCTTTCTTT. Its translation is CASRGTGPRNTEAFF.

The V gene is TRBV27, the J gene TRBJ2-1, with D perhaps TRBD1 (5 bases). Trimming removed 4 bases from V and 7 bases from J, with 14 bases in between. This CDR3 region has 14 residues. The germline V gene has CDR1 MNHEY and CDR2 SMNVEV (reference sequence). CDR3 protein: CASSSGLALNEQFF. The CDR3 DNA reads TGTGCCAGCAGTTCAGGGCTTGCCTTAAATGAGCAGTTCTTC.

V gene TRBV11-2 combines with J gene TRBJ1-2; D remains ambiguous. Germline CDR1 reads SGHAT; CDR2 reads FQNNGV. This CDR3 has 15 residues. Trimming took off 1 base at V and 0 bases at J, with 9 bases between the two ends. The CDR3 here is CASSLGRATNYGYTF. In nucleotides, the CDR3 is TGTGCCAGCAGCTTAGGAAGAGCCACTAACTATGGCTACACCTTC.

V usage is TRBV2 and J usage is TRBJ1-4, with no clear D. CDR3 size: 11 residues. Deletions cut 7 bases from V and 7 bases from J, with 7 bases between. Germline assignment: CDR1 SNHLY and CDR2 FYNNEI. CDR3 bases: TGTGCCAGCACGACACTTGAAAAACTGTTTTTT. It codes for CASTTLEKLFF.

This chain joins TRBV28 and TRBJ1-3; 12 bases are a match to TRBD1. The V and J ends lost 6 bases and 5 bases, in that order; junction bases with no gene match: 8. The germline V gene encodes CDR1 MDHEN and CDR2 SYDVKM. The CDR3 has 16 residues. The CDR3, as DNA: TGTGCCAGCAGCTTGGGACAGGGGGCGCAAAGAAACACCATATATTTT. It translates to CASSLGQGAQRNTIYF. Using reference TRBV28 and TRBJ1-3 for the parts outside the CDR3, the full variable domain is DVKVTQSSRYLVKRTGEKVFLECVQDMDHENMFWYRQDPGLGLRLIYFSYDVKMKEKGDIPEGYSVSREKKERFSLILESASTNQTSMYLCASSLGQGAQRNTIYFGEGSWLTVV.

The chain links TRBV6-1 to TRBJ1-5, with D perhaps TRBD1 (6 bases). Trimming pared 3 bases from V and 3 bases from J, leaving 15 bases between. CDR1 MNHNS and CDR2 SASEGT come from the germline V gene. The CDR3 contains 16 residues. CDR3 region: CASSDVFTGPNQPQHF. In DNA, the CDR3 is TGTGCCAGCAGTGATGTCTTTACAGGGCCCAATCAGCCCCAGCATTTT.

J is TRBJ1-1 and V is TRBV4-1; no reliable D call. Trimming left V 0 bases short and J 0 bases short, with 5 bases between. This CDR3 region has 14 residues. The V gene's germline CDR1 is MGHRA and CDR2 YSYEKL. The CDR3 nucleotides read TGCGCCAGCAGCCAAGACAACATGAACACTGAAGCTTTCTTT. It is translated as CASSQDNMNTEAFF.

The chain recombines TRBV5-1 with TRBJ2-2, with 8 bases lining up with TRBD1. With 0 bases clipped from V and 8 bases from J, the junction kept 6 bases outside the gene matches. The CDR3 consists of 15 residues. Germline CDR1 is SGHRS and CDR2 is YFSETQ. Written as DNA, the CDR3 is TGCGCCAGCAGCTTGGGGACAGGGCCCCCGGGGGAGCTGTTTTTT. This gives the protein CASSLGTGPPGELFF.

This rearrangement joins TRBV7-9 to TRBJ1-1; D unclear. V was clipped by 6 bases and J by 4 bases, with 15 bases between them. The germline CDR1 and CDR2 sequences are SEHNR and FQNEAQ (reference sequence). This CDR3 spans 14 amino acids. This CDR3 is CASRLSSGTTEAFF. Here the CDR3 DNA reads TGTGCCAGCAGACTTAGTTCAGGAACCACTGAAGCTTTCTTT.

The chain joins TRBV7-9 to TRBJ1-2; D is unclear. The V end was cut by 1 base, the J end by 1 base, with 7 bases between. CDR1 SEHNR and CDR2 FQNEAQ come from the germline V gene (reference sequence). The CDR3 contains 14 residues. CDR3 in DNA: TGTGCCAGCAGCTTAGTAGCAGTTAACTATGGCTACACCTTC. Its protein is CASSLVAVNYGYTF.

V gene TRBV18 combines with J gene TRBJ2-1; possible D gene TRBD1, 5 bases. V lost 0 bases and J 2 bases, leaving 11 bases between the germline ends. CDR1 is KGHSH, CDR2 LQKENI, per germline. CDR3 length: 16 amino acids. The CDR3 here is CASSPPRSGPYNEQFF. The CDR3 nucleotides are TGTGCCAGCTCACCACCCCGGTCAGGGCCCTACAATGAGCAGTTCTTC.